This TCR beta chain was captured by sequencing in a study of T cell responses to AZD1222 COVID-19 vaccine. V trimming: 8 bases; J trimming: 2 bases; junction bases outside the gene matches: 6. Germline assignment: CDR1 MGHDK and CDR2 SYGVNS. The CDR3 extends over 14 amino acids. Study-wide results and caveats: Donors skewed white British and female; clonal diversity was possibly underestimated. The study found Spike-specific TCR breadth and depth rose after two AZD1222 doses. In the spike-specific TCR repertoire, nearly half reportedly target unmutated variant regions.

Clones were sequenced by immunoSEQ multiplex PCR, and TCRdb holds only the in-frame ones, with some missing. The sample has more than 100,000 clones, around 87% seen once. Turning to this clone: The antigen remains unidentified.

The sequence was collected from an adult in good health. Specimen: peripheral blood, collected on day 0 of AZD1222 vaccination. V usage is TRBV25-1 and J usage is TRBJ1-5; 7 bases are a match to TRBD1. The CDR3 DNA follows: TGTGCCAGCCAAGACAGGGCCGGCAATCAGCCCCAGCATTTT. Its translation is CASQDRAGNQPQHF. The full variable domain, its missing parts supplied by reference TRBV25-1 and TRBJ1-5, is EADIYQTPRYLVIGTGKKITLECSQTMGHDKMYWYQQDPGMELHLIHYSYGVNSTEKGDLSSESTVSRIRTEHFPLTLESARPSHTSQYLCASQDRAGNQPQHFGDGTRLSIL.